Listed below are T cell receptor beta chains from one sample, sequenced in a study of shared clonotypes between healthy human individuals. The assay was immunoSEQ multiplex PCR, and TCRdb's table has in-frame clones only and misses some. The table has over 850,000 clones, 75% to 85% seen once. Sequenced material: memory CD4+ T cells from PBMCs. The origin of the receptors is a man younger than 30 in good health. Some clones in this sample may be carry-over from other donors' samples. Both conserved end residues are part of each CDR3. D genes are given only for firm matches. Clone size appears in some rows only: once, few, many, or a class for an expanded clone.

clone_size d_call j_call v_call cdr3_aa cdr3_nt
- - TRBJ2-4 TRBV19 CASSNNRKNIQYF TGTGCCAGTAGTAACAACAGGAAAAACATTCAGTACTTC
- - TRBJ2-1 TRBV27 CASNPGAARQEQFF TGTGCCAGCAATCCGGGCGCCGCCCGCCAGGAGCAGTTCTTC
- - TRBJ2-3 TRBV7-9 CASSWDQTRDTQYF TGTGCCAGCAGCTGGGACCAGACCCGGGATACGCAGTATTTT
- TRBD2 TRBJ2-3 TRBV5-1 CASSEGAGATDTQYF TGCGCCAGCAGCGAAGGAGCGGGAGCCACAGATACGCAGTATTTT
- - TRBJ1-1 TRBV7-2 CASSLVGQGEAFF TGTGCCAGCAGCTTAGTGGGGCAGGGCGAAGCTTTCTTT
- - TRBJ1-4 TRBV28 CASSLARRPEKLFF TGTGCCAGCAGTTTGGCCCGGCGGCCTGAAAAACTGTTTTTT
- TRBD2 TRBJ2-2 TRBV10-2 CASRKLAGGSMGTGELFF TGCGCCAGCAGGAAACTAGCGGGAGGAAGCATGGGCACCGGGGAGCTGTTTTTT
- - TRBJ2-5 TRBV2 CASSETPSQYF TGTGCCAGCAGTGAAACCCCATCCCAGTACTTC
- - TRBJ1-1 TRBV19 CASSLRGNTEAFF TGTGCCAGTAGCCTCAGGGGTAACACTGAAGCTTTCTTT
- - TRBJ2-6 TRBV5-4 CASSVSPGLTSGANVLTF TGTGCCAGCAGCGTATCACCGGGCCTAACCTCTGGGGCCAACGTCCTGACTTTC
- - TRBJ2-2 TRBV5-5 CASSLGYEKTGELFF TGTGCCAGCAGCTTGGGTTACGAAAAGACCGGGGAGCTGTTTTTT
few - TRBJ2-7 TRBV5-1 CASSLGQSYEQYF TGCGCCAGCAGCTTGGGACAGTCCTACGAGCAGTACTTC
- - TRBJ1-1 TRBV27 CASSLEGGYTEAFF TGTGCCAGCAGTTTAGAGGGAGGTTACACTGAAGCTTTCTTT
once TRBD1 TRBJ2-3 TRBV5-6 CASSEDRGQTRDTQYF TGTGCCAGCAGCGAGGACAGGGGACAAACTAGAGATACGCAGTATTTT
- - TRBJ2-2 TRBV7-2 CASSLERGSTGELFF TGTGCCAGCAGCTTAGAAAGGGGTTCCACCGGGGAGCTGTTTTTT
- - TRBJ1-3 TRBV18 CASSPQGYGNTIYF TGTGCCAGCTCACCCCAGGGTTACGGAAACACCATATATTTT
many - TRBJ2-7 TRBV5-1 CASSFSGDEQYF TGCGCCAGCAGCTTCTCGGGGGACGAGCAGTACTTC
once TRBD1 TRBJ2-7 TRBV29-1 CSAWVSGTAYEQYF TGCAGCGCATGGGTTTCTGGGACAGCCTACGAGCAGTACTTC
- - TRBJ2-5 TRBV15 CATSRAPPGEAETQYF TGTGCCACCAGCAGAGCCCCCCCGGGGGAGGCAGAGACCCAGTACTTC
- - TRBJ1-5 TRBV11-2 CASSLGTTYSNQPQHF TGTGCCAGCAGCCTCGGGACAACTTATAGCAATCAGCCCCAGCATTTT
- TRBD1 TRBJ2-3 TRBV13 CASSRTGLDTQYF TGTGCCAGCAGCCGGACAGGGTTAGATACGCAGTATTTT
- - TRBJ2-7 TRBV30 CAWGRGSSYEQYF TGTGCCTGGGGAAGAGGGAGCTCCTACGAGCAGTACTTC
- - TRBJ1-5 TRBV7-9 CASSLIPGRSYSNQPQHF TGTGCCAGCAGCTTGATACCCGGCCGAAGCTATAGCAATCAGCCCCAGCATTTT
- - TRBJ2-3 TRBV4-3 CASSQERQDTQYF TGCGCCAGCAGCCAAGAACGGCAAGATACGCAGTATTTT
- - TRBJ1-2 TRBV28 CASSLWGNLYGYTF TGTGCCAGCAGTTTATGGGGGAACCTCTATGGCTACACCTTC
- - TRBJ1-5 TRBV2 CASGWEGTSNQPQHF TGTGCCAGCGGCTGGGAGGGGACTAGCAATCAGCCCCAGCATTTT
- - TRBJ1-5 TRBV7-2 CASSLVTSGGQPQHF TGTGCCAGCAGCTTAGTAACCTCTGGGGGTCAGCCCCAGCATTTT
- TRBD2 TRBJ2-7 TRBV27 CASRYRVASGRASEQYF TGTGCCAGCAGGTACCGGGTGGCTAGCGGGAGGGCCTCCGAGCAGTACTTC
once - TRBJ1-1 TRBV19 CASPPVFWEGEAFF TGTGCCAGCCCCCCTGTGTTTTGGGAGGGTGAAGCTTTCTTT
few TRBD1 TRBJ2-7 TRBV5-4 CASSLEGAGGPYEQYF TGTGCCAGCAGCTTGGAGGGGGCAGGGGGCCCCTACGAGCAGTACTTC
- - TRBJ1-6 TRBV7-9 CASSFESPLHF TGTGCCAGCAGCTTCGAATCACCCCTCCACTTT
- - TRBJ2-5 TRBV29-1 CSVELSGETQYF TGCAGCGTTGAGCTGTCGGGGGAGACCCAGTACTTC
- - TRBJ2-7 TRBV28 CASSLPSVSYEQYF TGTGCCAGCAGTTTACCTAGCGTCTCCTACGAGCAGTACTTC
many TRBD1 TRBJ1-5 TRBV5-8 CASSLLGQGSRQPQHF TGTGCCAGCAGCTTATTGGGACAGGGCAGTCGGCAGCCCCAGCATTTT
- - TRBJ2-1 TRBV9 CASSPRGESYNEQFF TGTGCCAGCAGCCCTAGGGGAGAGTCCTACAATGAGCAGTTCTTC
many - TRBJ2-1 TRBV7-3 CASSLGGREFNEQFF TGTGCCAGCAGCCTAGGGGGCCGGGAGTTCAATGAGCAGTTCTTC